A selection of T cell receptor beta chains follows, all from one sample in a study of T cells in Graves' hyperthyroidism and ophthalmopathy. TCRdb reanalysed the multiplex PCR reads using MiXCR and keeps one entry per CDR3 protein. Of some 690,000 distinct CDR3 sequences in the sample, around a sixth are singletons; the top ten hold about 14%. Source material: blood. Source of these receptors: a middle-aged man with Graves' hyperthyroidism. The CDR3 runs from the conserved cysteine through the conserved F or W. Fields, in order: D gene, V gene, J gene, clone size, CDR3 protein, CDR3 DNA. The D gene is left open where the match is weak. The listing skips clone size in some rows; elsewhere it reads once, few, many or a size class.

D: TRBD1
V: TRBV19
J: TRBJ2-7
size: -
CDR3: CASGVGTDPYEQYF
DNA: TGTGCCAGTGGAGTGGGGACAGACCCTTACGAGCAGTACTTC

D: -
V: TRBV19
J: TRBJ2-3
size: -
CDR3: CASSIVLGTDTQYF
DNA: TGTGCCAGTAGTATAGTCCTCGGGACAGATACGCAGTATTTT

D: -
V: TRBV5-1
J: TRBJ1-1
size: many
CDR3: CASSYTNRPGTTNTEAFF
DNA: TGCGCCAGCAGCTATACAAACCGACCCGGGACAACGAACACTGAAGCTTTCTTT

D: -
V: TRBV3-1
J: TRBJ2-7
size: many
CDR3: CASSPWADTYEQYF
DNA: TGTGCCAGCAGCCCCTGGGCGGACACCTACGAGCAGTACTTC

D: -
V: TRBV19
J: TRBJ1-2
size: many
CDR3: CASSWAGPANYGYTF
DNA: TGTGCCAGTAGTTGGGCAGGACCAGCTAACTATGGCTACACCTTC

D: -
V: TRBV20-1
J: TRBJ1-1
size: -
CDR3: CSASTAGEDYTEAFF
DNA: TGCAGTGCTAGTACGGCAGGGGAGGATTACACTGAAGCTTTCTTT

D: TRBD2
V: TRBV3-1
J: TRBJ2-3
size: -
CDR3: CASSPTSGPDTQYF
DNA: TGTGCCAGCAGCCCTACTAGCGGCCCAGATACGCAGTATTTT

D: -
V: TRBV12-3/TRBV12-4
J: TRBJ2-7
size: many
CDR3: CASSLSTGELYEQYF
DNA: TGTGCCAGCAGTTTAAGCACCGGGGAGTTATACGAGCAGTACTTC

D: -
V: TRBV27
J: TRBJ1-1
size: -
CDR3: CASSLARGGYTEAFF
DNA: TGTGCCAGCAGTTTAGCCAGGGGAGGGTACACTGAAGCTTTCTTT

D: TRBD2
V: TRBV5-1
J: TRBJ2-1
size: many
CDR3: CASSLDPAGVRNEQFF
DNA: TGCGCCAGCAGCTTGGACCCAGCGGGAGTTCGGAATGAGCAGTTCTTC

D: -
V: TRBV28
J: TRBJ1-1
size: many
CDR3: CASQLMGELNTEAFF
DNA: TGTGCCAGCCAACTGATGGGCGAGCTGAACACTGAAGCTTTCTTT

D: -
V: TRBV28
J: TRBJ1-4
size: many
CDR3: CASSFAGPLEKLFF
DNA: TGTGCCAGCAGTTTCGCGGGGCCCCTTGAAAAACTGTTTTTT

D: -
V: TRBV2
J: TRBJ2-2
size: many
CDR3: CASSARATNTGELFF
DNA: TGTGCCAGCTCCGCCAGGGCCACGAACACCGGGGAGCTGTTTTTT

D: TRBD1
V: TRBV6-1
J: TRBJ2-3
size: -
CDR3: CASSGWTGGGSTDTQYF
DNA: TGTGCCAGCAGTGGATGGACAGGGGGCGGTAGCACAGATACGCAGTATTTT

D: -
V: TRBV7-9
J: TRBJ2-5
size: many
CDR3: CASSSAELQETQYF
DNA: TGTGCCAGCAGCTCCGCAGAATTACAAGAGACCCAGTACTTC

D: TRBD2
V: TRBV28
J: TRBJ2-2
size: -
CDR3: CASSSLAENTGELFF
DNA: TGTGCCAGCAGTTCCCTAGCGGAGAACACCGGGGAGCTGTTTTTT

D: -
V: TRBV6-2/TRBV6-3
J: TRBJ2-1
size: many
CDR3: CASSYRVSYNEQFF
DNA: TGTGCCAGCAGTTACCGTGTCTCCTACAATGAGCAGTTCTTC

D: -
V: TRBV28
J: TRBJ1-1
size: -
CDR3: CATYQKRNTEAFF
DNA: TGTGCCACCTATCAGAAAAGGAACACTGAAGCTTTCTTT

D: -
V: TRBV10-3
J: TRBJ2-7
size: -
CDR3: CAIAQGNNEQYF
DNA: TGTGCCATCGCACAGGGTAACAACGAGCAGTACTTC

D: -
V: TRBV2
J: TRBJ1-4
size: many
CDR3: CASGRQPDSEKLFF
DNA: TGTGCCAGCGGAAGACAGCCAGATAGTGAAAAACTGTTTTTT

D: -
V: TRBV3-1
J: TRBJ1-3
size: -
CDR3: CASSQVTTESSGNTIYF
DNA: TGTGCCAGCAGCCAAGTGACTACAGAGAGCTCTGGAAACACCATATATTTT

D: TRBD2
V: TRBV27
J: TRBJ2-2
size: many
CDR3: CASSWLAGGSTGELFF
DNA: TGTGCCAGCAGTTGGCTAGCGGGAGGATCTACCGGGGAGCTGTTTTTT

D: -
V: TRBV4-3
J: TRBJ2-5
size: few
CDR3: CASSRWGVGQETQYF
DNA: TGCGCCAGCAGCCGCTGGGGGGTGGGGCAAGAGACCCAGTACTTC

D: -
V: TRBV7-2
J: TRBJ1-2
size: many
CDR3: CASSNRANYGYTF
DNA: TGTGCCAGCAGCAACAGAGCTAACTATGGCTACACCTTC

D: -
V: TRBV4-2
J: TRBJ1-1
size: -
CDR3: CASSQETGRGSFEAFF
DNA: TGTGCCAGCAGCCAAGAAACAGGCCGCGGATCGTTTGAAGCTTTCTTT

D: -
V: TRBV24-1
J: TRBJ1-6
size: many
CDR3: CATRAGAGDSPLHF
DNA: TGTGCCACCAGAGCCGGGGCAGGCGATTCACCCCTCCACTTT

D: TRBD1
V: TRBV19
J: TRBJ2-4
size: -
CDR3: CASSGDRGIAKNIQYF
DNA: TGTGCCAGTAGTGGGGACAGGGGTATAGCCAAAAACATTCAGTACTTC

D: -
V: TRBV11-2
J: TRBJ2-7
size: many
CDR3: CASSFSIDSYEQYF
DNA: TGTGCCAGCAGCTTCTCAATCGACAGCTACGAGCAGTACTTC

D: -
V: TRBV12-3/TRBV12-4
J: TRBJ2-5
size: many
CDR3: CASSPGRGTTNQETQYF
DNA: TGTGCCAGCAGCCCAGGGAGGGGGACTACGAACCAAGAGACCCAGTACTTC

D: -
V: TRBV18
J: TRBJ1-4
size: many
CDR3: CASSPRPAASNEKLFF
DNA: TGTGCCAGCTCACCACGTCCTGCGGCCTCTAATGAAAAACTGTTTTTT

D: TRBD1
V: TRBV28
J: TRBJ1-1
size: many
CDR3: CASSSTGTGLNTEAFF
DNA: TGTGCCAGCAGTTCCACCGGGACAGGGCTAAACACTGAAGCTTTCTTT

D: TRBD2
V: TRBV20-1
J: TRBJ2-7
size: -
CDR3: CSASRPAGANEQYF
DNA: TGCAGTGCTAGTAGGCCAGCGGGAGCCAACGAGCAGTACTTC

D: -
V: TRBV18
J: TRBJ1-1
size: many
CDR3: CASSPTPNTEAFF
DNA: TGTGCCAGCTCGCCGACTCCGAACACTGAAGCTTTCTTT

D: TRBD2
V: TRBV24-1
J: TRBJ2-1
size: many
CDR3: CATSDPTSGRGREQFF
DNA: TGTGCCACCAGTGACCCAACTAGCGGGAGGGGGCGTGAGCAGTTCTTC

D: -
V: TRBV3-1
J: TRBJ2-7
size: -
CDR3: CASSQPRQGSYEQYF
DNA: TGTGCCAGCAGCCAACCCCGGCAGGGCTCCTACGAGCAGTACTTC

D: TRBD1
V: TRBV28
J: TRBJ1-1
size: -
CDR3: CASSLRTGGVKAFF
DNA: TGTGCCAGCAGTTTACGAACAGGGGGGGTAAAAGCTTTCTTT

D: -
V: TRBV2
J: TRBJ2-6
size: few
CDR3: CASKYSRTAGANVLTF
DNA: TGTGCCAGCAAGTACTCTCGGACGGCTGGGGCCAACGTCCTGACTTTC

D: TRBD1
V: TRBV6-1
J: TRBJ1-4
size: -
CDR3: CASRDRGTVPNEKLFF
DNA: TGTGCCAGCAGAGACAGGGGGACCGTACCTAATGAAAAACTGTTTTTT

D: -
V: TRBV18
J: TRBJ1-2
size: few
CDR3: CASSLTWNSGYTF
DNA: TGTGCCAGCTCCCTCACCTGGAACAGTGGCTACACCTTC